This T cell receptor (beta chain) was identified during a study of cytomegalovirus exposure and HLA in healthy donors. Study-level points and caveats: A few chains linked to CMV were shown in vitro to be specific for CMV antigens.

Germline CDR1 and CDR2: GTSNPN and SVGIG (reference sequence). Trimming stripped 0 bases from V and 4 bases from J, with 6 bases between. The CDR3 sequence is 12 residues long. It was with 60 Vbeta and 13 Jbeta primers that the PCR ran. Some clones are missing from TCRdb's copy, which holds only in-frame ones; the method was immunoSEQ multiplex PCR. The table includes under 150,000 clones, around 75% detected once. Details on this clone: Its antigen is unidentified.

The sequencing input was PBMCs. The receptor's source is a female donor in good health and CMV-seronegative. This rearrangement joins TRBV30 to TRBJ1-1, with D uncertain. The CDR3 region has the DNA TGTGCCTGGAGTGTACGGGGCACTGAAGCTTTCTTT. Protein product: CAWSVRGTEAFF.